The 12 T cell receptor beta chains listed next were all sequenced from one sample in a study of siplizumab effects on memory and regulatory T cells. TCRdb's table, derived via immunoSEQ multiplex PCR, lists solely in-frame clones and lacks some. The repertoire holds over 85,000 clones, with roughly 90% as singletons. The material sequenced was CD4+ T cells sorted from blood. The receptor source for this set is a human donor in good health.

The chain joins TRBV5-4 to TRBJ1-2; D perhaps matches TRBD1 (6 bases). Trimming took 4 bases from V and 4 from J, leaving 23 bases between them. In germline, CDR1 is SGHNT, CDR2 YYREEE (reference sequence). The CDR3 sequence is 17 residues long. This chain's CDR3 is CASSGAAGDLLGYGYTF. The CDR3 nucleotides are TGTGCCAGCAGCGGTGCGGCAGGGGATTTGCTAGGCTATGGCTACACCTTC.

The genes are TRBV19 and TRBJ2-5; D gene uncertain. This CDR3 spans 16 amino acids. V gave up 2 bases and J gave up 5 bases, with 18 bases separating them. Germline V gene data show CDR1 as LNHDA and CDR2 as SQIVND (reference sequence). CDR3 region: CASSITPNRGLETQYF. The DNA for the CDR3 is TGTGCCAGTAGTATAACACCTAACAGAGGATTGGAGACCCAGTACTTC.

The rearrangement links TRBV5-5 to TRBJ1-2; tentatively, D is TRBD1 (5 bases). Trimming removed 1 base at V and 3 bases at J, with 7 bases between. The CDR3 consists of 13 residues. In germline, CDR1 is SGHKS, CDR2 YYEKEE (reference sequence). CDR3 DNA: TGTGCCAGCAGCTTGTGGGGGGACTATGGCTACACCTTC. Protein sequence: CASSLWGDYGYTF.

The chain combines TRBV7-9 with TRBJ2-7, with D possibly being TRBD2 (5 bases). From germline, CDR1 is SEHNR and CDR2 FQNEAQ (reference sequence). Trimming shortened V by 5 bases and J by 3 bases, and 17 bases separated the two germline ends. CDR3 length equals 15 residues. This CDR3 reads CASSLYGLLNYEQYF. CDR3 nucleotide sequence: TGTGCCAGCAGCCTCTACGGACTCCTTAACTACGAGCAGTACTTC.

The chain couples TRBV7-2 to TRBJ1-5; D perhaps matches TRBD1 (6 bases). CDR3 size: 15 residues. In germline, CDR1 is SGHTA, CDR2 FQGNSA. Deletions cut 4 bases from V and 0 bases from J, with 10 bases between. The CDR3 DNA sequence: TGTGCCAGCAGCTCACAGGGCTATAGCAATCAGCCCCAGCATTTT. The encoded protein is CASSSQGYSNQPQHF.

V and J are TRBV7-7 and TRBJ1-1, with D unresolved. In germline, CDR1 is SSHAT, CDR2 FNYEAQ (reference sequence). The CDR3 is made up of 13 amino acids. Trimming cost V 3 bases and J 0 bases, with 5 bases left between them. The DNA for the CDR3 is TGTGCCAGCAGCTTCGTTTTGAACACTGAAGCTTTCTTT. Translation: CASSFVLNTEAFF.

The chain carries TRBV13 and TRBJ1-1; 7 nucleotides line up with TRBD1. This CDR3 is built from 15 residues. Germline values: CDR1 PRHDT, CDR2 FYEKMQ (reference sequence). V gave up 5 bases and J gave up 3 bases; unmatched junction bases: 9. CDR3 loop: CASSQGVQGDTEAFF. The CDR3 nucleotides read TGTGCCAGCAGCCAGGGGGTCCAGGGGGACACTGAAGCTTTCTTT.

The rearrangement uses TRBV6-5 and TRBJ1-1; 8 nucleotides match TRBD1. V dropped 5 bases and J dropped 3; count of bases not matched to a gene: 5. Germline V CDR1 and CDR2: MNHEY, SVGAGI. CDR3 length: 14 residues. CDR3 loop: CASSRGQGYTEAFF. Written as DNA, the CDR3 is TGTGCCAGCAGTCGTGGACAGGGTTACACTGAAGCTTTCTTT.

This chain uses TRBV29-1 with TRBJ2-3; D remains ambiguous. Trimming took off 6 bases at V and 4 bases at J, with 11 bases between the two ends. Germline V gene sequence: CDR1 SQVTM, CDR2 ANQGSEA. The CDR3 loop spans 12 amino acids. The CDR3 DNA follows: TGCAGCGTCCGTGTCAGCGCAGATACGCAGTATTTT. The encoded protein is CSVRVSADTQYF.

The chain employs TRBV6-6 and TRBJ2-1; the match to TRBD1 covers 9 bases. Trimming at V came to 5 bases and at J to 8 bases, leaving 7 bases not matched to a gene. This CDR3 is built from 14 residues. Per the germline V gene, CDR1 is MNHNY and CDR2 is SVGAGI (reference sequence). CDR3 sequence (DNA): TGTGCCAGCAGTACCACACAGGGGGCCTATGAGCAGTTCTTC. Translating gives CASSTTQGAYEQFF.

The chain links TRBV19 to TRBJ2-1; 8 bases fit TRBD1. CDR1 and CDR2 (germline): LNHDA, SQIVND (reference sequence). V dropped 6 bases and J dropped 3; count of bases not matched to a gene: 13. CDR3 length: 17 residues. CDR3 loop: CASSRDRSQGHYNEQFF. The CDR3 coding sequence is TGTGCCAGTAGCCGGGACAGGAGCCAAGGTCACTACAATGAGCAGTTCTTC.

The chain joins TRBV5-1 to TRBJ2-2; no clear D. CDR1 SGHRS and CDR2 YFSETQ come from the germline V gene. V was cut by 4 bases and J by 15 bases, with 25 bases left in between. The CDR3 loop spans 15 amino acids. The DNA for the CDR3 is TGCGCCAGCAGCCCCGGTCACCCCACCGGCGATGATATGTTTTTT. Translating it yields CASSPGHPTGDDMFF. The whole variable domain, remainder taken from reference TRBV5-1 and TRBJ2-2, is KAGVTQTPRYLIKTRGQQVTLSCSPISGHRSVSWYQQTPGQGLQFLFEYFSETQRNKGNFPGRFSGRQFSNSRSEMNVSTLELGDSALYLCASSPGHPTGDDMFFGEGSRLTVL.